The sequence of this T cell receptor (beta chain) was determined in a study of OX40 agonist ivuxolimab in advanced cancers. Study-level findings and limits: Expansion of clones was among the lowest in partial responders at 0.1-3.0 mg/kg.

This clone was seen only a few times. The antigen is unknown. Assay: immunoSEQ multiplex PCR; the TCRdb copy retains only in-frame clones and omits some. Of under 40,000 clones in the sample, around nine tenths are singletons; the top ten hold roughly a third. Per the germline V gene, CDR1 is SEHNR and CDR2 is FQNEAQ (reference sequence). V was clipped by 2 bases and J by 2 bases; unmatched bases: 5. This CDR3 comprises 16 residues. This receptor was taken from an adult with an advanced solid tumor such as melanoma, head and neck, liver or kidney cancer. The chain links TRBV7-9 to TRBJ2-3; 9 bases line up with TRBD1. The specimen was CD4+ or CD8+ T cells sorted from blood, collected in a trial of the OX40 agonist ivuxolimab. The CDR3: CASSLQGQGYTDTQYF. Written as DNA, the CDR3 is TGTGCCAGCAGCTTACAGGGACAGGGATACACAGATACGCAGTATTTT.